The clone carrying this TCR beta chain appeared many times. The antigen is unknown. Germline-derived CDR1 and CDR2 are SGHVS and FNYEAQ. This CDR3 is built from 13 residues. V gave up 4 bases and J gave up 7 bases; unmatched junction bases: 3. TCRdb used MiXCR to reprocess the reads, holding one entry per CDR3 protein. The sample has hundreds of thousands of distinct CDR3 sequences, roughly 31% seen once. This entry comes from a study of T cell repertoires in cytomegalovirus infection. Across the study: CMV epitopes used comprised recently identified HLA-C-restricted ones and well-studied HLA-B-restricted ones. Indicated by public TCR beta signatures were CMV infection and matching HLA type. Study results and caveats: Carriers of CMV plus the relevant HLA were identified by cumulative public TCR beta family frequency.

The chain has TRBV7-6 and TRBJ2-1, with 8 bases lining up with TRBD1. Sample: cultured CD8+ T cells from PBMCs, taken from culture after CMV antigen stimulation. The receptor comes from a human donor in good health (CMV status not recorded). Some clones in this sample may be carry-over from other donors' samples. The CDR3 region is CASSSTGVNEQFF. CDR3 nucleotides: TGTGCCAGCAGCTCGACAGGGGTGAATGAGCAGTTCTTC.